The subject of this entry is one T cell receptor beta chain. The data belong to a study of T cell repertoires in cytomegalovirus infection. TCRdb reprocessed the reads with MiXCR, giving one entry per CDR3 protein. This repertoire shows about 180,000 distinct CDR3 sequences, 17% found once; its top ten account for less than 25%. After removal of 11 bases from V and 5 bases from J, the junction contained 11 bases not matched to a gene. The CDR3 length is 15 residues. CDR1 is MDHEN and CDR2 is SYDVKM in the germline V gene. This chain uses TRBV28 with TRBJ1-6; 8 bases agree with TRBD1. The material sequenced was CD8+ T cells from PBMCs. The clonotype was recovered from a human donor in good health (CMV status not recorded). Some clones in this sample may be carry-over from other donors' samples. As DNA, the CDR3 is TGTGCCGTAAATGACAGGGGCCAAAATAATTCACCCCTCCACTTT. Its protein product is CAVNDRGQNNSPLHF.